This T cell receptor (beta chain) came from a study of cytomegalovirus exposure and HLA in healthy donors (dated by TCRdb to about 2017). Notes on the research overall: An earlier analysis of some 550 of the donors reported approximately 290 Gb of sequence data and roughly 110 million unique TCR beta sequences from about 179 million T cells. The number of typed donors differed by locus: about 629-630 for A, B, C, DRB1 and DQB1; 522 for DQA1; around 580 for DPA1; and some 470 for DPB1. Besides the first cohort of 666 subjects, a separate validation cohort made up of over a hundred different subjects was used. Both class I and class II loci were covered by HLA typing, at four-digit resolution. About 300 gigabases of sequencing data and 70 million to 85 million unique TCR sequences were included in an early release covering 550 to 800 HLA-typed donors. A later analysis re-analyzed previously published TCR beta repertoires from 650 to 800 donors and added high-resolution HLA genotyping to study TCR occurrence patterns. The study combined high-throughput TCR immunosequencing, statistical association of individual TCRs with disease status, and machine learning to predict cytomegalovirus infection status. Rather than using new phenotypic data, the later analysis identified candidate immune exposures from TCR beta sequences and from how often those sequences occurred across donors. The study was designed to test whether signatures of past pathogen exposure could be identified by cataloging public T cell receptors. Among the approximately 430 genotyped donors, about 85% belonged to the genetic ancestry cluster associated with self-reported Caucasian donors. Donor age, sex, ethnicity and CMV serostatus were collected together with the repertoire data. All discovery cohort repertoires had been generated using a single sequencing platform. Among some 410 genotyped donors of the cohort, an average of about 240,000 unique TCR beta nucleotide sequences were sequenced per donor, around 20% of them non-productive. An earlier analysis of 587 of the donors used high-throughput TCR beta sequencing to judge whether each TCR beta V gene segment behaved as functional or pseudogenic. Because of strong linkage in the cohort, five DR-DQ haplotypes were treated as single units for association and clustering. The T cell repertoires of about 700 subjects were profiled by immunosequencing and related to cytomegalovirus serostatus. Genome-wide SNP genotypes for about 55% of the roughly 670 donors were used in a later genetic analysis, which treated that subset as a discovery cohort.

The library was built by means of the immunoSEQ multiplex PCR assay. For the multiplex PCR, a mixture combining 60 forward primers for TCR Vbeta segments and 13 reverse primers for TCR Jbeta segments was used. The CDR3 region of rearranged TCR beta genes was amplified from genomic DNA by a multiplex PCR assay. Amplified TCR beta libraries were sequenced as 87-base-pair reads on the Illumina HiSeq System. The paper's data handling went like this. A later analysis tallied some 79 million unique TCR beta chains across the 666 repertoires, and some 12 million of those chains were shared by two or more donors. Raw reads were error-corrected and collapsed into unique sequences with a nearest-neighbor algorithm that merged closely related sequences to remove PCR and sequencing errors. CDR3 sequences were aligned to IMGT reference sequences to assign V, D and J gene segments. For a sequence to be retained, a match of at least six nucleotides to both a V gene segment and a J gene segment was required. Rearrangements were classified as productive when the CDR3 lacked stop codons and remained in frame with V and J, and all other rearrangements were classified as non-productive. CDR3 was defined according to IMGT convention as the region running from the second conserved V-encoded cysteine to the conserved J-encoded phenylalanine. In an earlier analysis of 587 of the donors, sequences lacking an unambiguous match to a single V gene segment were excluded. In an earlier analysis of roughly 600 of the donors, a V segment was called functional when productive rearrangements were above 56.7%, and segregating when the standard deviation between donors exceeded 5%. To diagnose cytomegalovirus status from the catalog of TCR beta chain sequences, a statistical classification framework was built. In a later analysis, TCR nucleotide sequences were compared against IMGT/GENE-DB human TR gene sequences so that V and J genes could be assigned. Using the TCRdist pipeline, a later analysis assigned CDR3 sequences along with most-parsimonious VDJ recombination scenarios. In a later analysis, each TCR beta chain was defined by its CDR3 amino acid sequence together with its V-gene family, and reads lacking a unique V-gene family were excluded. As a way to deal with suspected cross-contamination and a sequencing artifact, a later analysis dropped over 550 nucleotide sequences that were highly shared and had low generation probability. In a later analysis, a clonal expansion index was calculated for each public chain from normalized within-repertoire ranks of inferred template counts. In a later analysis, generation probabilities were computed using a VDJ recombination model fitted to out-of-frame rearrangements, and the results were checked against IGoR. Hypergeometric tests were used in a later analysis to score TCR-TCR, TCR-HLA and TCR-CMV co-occurrence, with a repertoire-size bias correction applied to the TCR pairs. A later analysis estimated false discovery rates by permuting HLA or CMV assignments 20 times. In a later analysis, co-occurring TCRs were grouped using DBSCAN, and TCRdist sequence similarity was added for clustering within HLA-allele-positive subsets. Repertoires with fewer than 30,000 or more than 120,000 public chains were left out of co-occurrence clustering, as were about 5 repertoires with anomalous nucleotide sharing. The table was pulled from immuneACCESS by TCRdb, which kept in-frame rearrangements only. Such tables lose some clones; where checked, under half of the loss comes from unresolved V genes, and the rest has no known cause. That table gives V, J and clone size, and the DNA gave D and trimming. The sample's table lists a count of approximately 150,000 clones. Of the sample, 1.5% to 1.8% is held by the ten largest clones.

Results the study describes overall, beyond this receptor: An earlier analysis of around 540 of the donors showed that most TCR beta V segments appeared in productive rearrangements either about 87% or about 30% of the time, which broadly matched IMGT annotations. Only TCR beta chains were sequenced in this cohort, and the absence of alpha or paired-chain data limited detectable features. A later analysis found that TCR association rates varied across HLA loci, with DRB1 alleles showing the most associated TCRs and HLA-C alleles the fewest. Because HLA typing was missing for some donors at each locus, association tests included only the typed subset. The classifier was reported to diagnose cytomegalovirus status with high specificity and sensitivity in both the original and validation cohorts. A further reported finding was that TCR beta sequences accurately predicted the HLA-A and HLA-B alleles for most subjects in the first cohort. Fewer than 20 rarely observed V segments, including chromosome 9 orphons, were excluded from the earlier analysis of almost 600 of the donors because counts were too low. The 87-base-pair reads could not distinguish some IMGT-functional V segments, including TRBV6-2 and TRBV6-3, so those segments were excluded. In a later analysis, HLA-associated TCR beta chains showed more clonal expansion and lower generation probabilities than non-associated chains that were equally common. When HLA alleles, especially DR and DQ, strongly co-occurred, TCR associations were difficult to assign to individual alleles. An association between a missense DCLRE1C variant and V-gene and J-gene trimming of TCR beta chains was found in a later genetic analysis and replicated in an independent cohort. In a later genetic analysis, fewer N-insertions in productive TCRs were reported among donors in an Asian-associated ancestry cluster than the roughly 700-donor mean. Presence/absence analyses assumed roughly uniform sequencing depth across donors, an assumption that may not hold. The authors suggested that the approach could potentially be generalized to other disease states and immunological phenotypes. Correlated functional status among segregating V segments might be attributable to linkage disequilibrium, but an unknown experimental factor could not be ruled out. In a later analysis, most CMV-associated TCR beta chains were found to appear HLA-restricted, with HLA associations seemingly driven largely by CMV exposure. Immune exposure information for the cohort was limited to CMV serostatus. In vitro tests confirmed that three of the cytomegalovirus-associated TCR beta chains recognize cytomegalovirus antigens. The study gave a list of about 170 TCR beta chains associated with cytomegalovirus. Most TCR sequences were observed very rarely across donors, whereas some public TCRs were present in many individuals. According to a later analysis, parvovirus B19, influenza, CMV and Epstein-Barr virus appeared linked to several top co-occurrence clusters. The sequencing pipeline was judged likely to have produced a cluster of highly shared sequence variants as a technical artifact. In a later analysis, 16,951 TCR beta sequences were associated with specific HLA alleles at a false discovery rate of 0.05.

In total, roughly 670 healthy bone marrow donors made up the cohort. At the time of sampling, every cohort member was nominally healthy, though immune exposures that went unrecorded were likely present. The donor tested CMV seronegative and was one of the 352 seronegative cohort members. A peripheral blood sample was collected from each donor, and TCR beta sequencing was performed on peripheral blood mononuclear cells. Genomic DNA was extracted from the blood cell samples with the Qiagen DNeasy Blood Extraction Kit. V is reduced by 2 bases and J by 6 bases, leaving a spacing of 16 bases between them. Including cysteine and phenylalanine, the CDR3 has 15 amino acids. Solely the CDR3 DNA is kept, with 45 bases framed from the first base. CDR1 and CDR2 are drawn from the germline V gene: KGHSH, LQKENI. A remark on this clone: Its target antigen remains unknown.

The source material was PBMCs. The rearrangement joined TRBV18 to TRBJ1-1; a tentative D call is TRBD1 (6 bases match). This sequence originates from a woman in her thirties or forties in good health and CMV-seronegative. At the DNA level, the sequence is TGTGCCAGCTCACCATCCGGCGGGGGCTTGGCTGAAGCTTTCTTT. It encodes CASSPSGGGLAEAFF.